The 6 T cell receptor beta chains given below trace back to one sample, sequenced in a study of early T cells in non-severe SARS-CoV-2 infection. TCRdb reprocessed the 5' RACE reads via MiXCR and lists one record per CDR3 protein. The sample yields 81,000 or so distinct CDR3 sequences, about an eighth seen once. Specimen: whole blood. Receptor source: an adult who was a healthcare worker with PCR-confirmed SARS-CoV-2 infection or an uninfected control (not recorded which).

J is TRBJ2-1 and V is TRBV18, with 8 bases aligning to TRBD2. CDR3 size: 17 residues. Trimming cost V 2 bases and J 6 bases; bases outside gene matches: 12. CDR1 is KGHSH and CDR2 is LQKENI in the germline V gene. CDR3 amino acids: CASSPGRAGVYSNEQFF. CDR3 sequence (DNA): TGTGCCAGCTCACCAGGGCGAGCGGGAGTGTATTCCAATGAGCAGTTCTTC.

This clonotype was counted many times. The chain is built from TRBV5-1 and TRBJ2-3, with 12 positions matching TRBD2. The CDR3 runs to 15 residues. Germline V lookup: CDR1 SGHRS, CDR2 YFSETQ. Losses at the gene ends were 6 bases for V and 4 bases for J; bases not matched to a gene: 6. The CDR3 is CASTRLAGEADTQYF. Written as DNA, the CDR3 is TGCGCCAGCACCCGACTAGCGGGGGAGGCAGATACGCAGTATTTT. Variable domain in full (rest from reference TRBV5-1 and TRBJ2-3): KAGVTQTPRYLIKTRGQQVTLSCSPISGHRSVSWYQQTPGQGLQFLFEYFSETQRNKGNFPGRFSGRQFSNSRSEMNVSTLELGDSALYLCASTRLAGEADTQYFGPGTRLTVL.

The genes are TRBV28 and TRBJ1-1; D is possibly TRBD1 (6 bases). Looked up from germline, CDR1 is MDHEN and CDR2 is SYDVKM. The CDR3 is made up of 12 amino acids. V lost 2 bases, J lost 10 bases, and 11 bases lay in between. The CDR3 sequence is CASSLPTGRAFF. The CDR3 DNA sequence: TGTGCCAGCAGTTTACCTACAGGGAGAGCTTTCTTT.

A few counts support this clonotype. This chain links TRBV12-3 or TRBV12-4 with TRBJ2-2; a possible D gene is TRBD2 (5 bases). The V end lost 3 bases, the J end lost 6 bases, and 5 bases lay between the germline ends. The length of the CDR3 is 12 residues. CDR3 DNA: TGTGCCAGCAGTTTGGAGGCCGGGGAGCTGTTTTTT. Encoded protein: CASSLEAGELFF.

This clonotype has just a few counts. The chain uses TRBV5-6 and TRBJ2-7; D gene uncertain. CDR1 SGHDT and CDR2 YYEEEE come from the germline V gene. The CDR3 length is 15 residues. Trimming took 6 bases from V and 1 from J, leaving 17 bases between them. The DNA of the CDR3 is TGTGCCAGCAACACCAGGAGTGGCAGATCCTACGAGCAGTACTTC. Protein product: CASNTRSGRSYEQYF.

This chain connects TRBV20-1 to TRBJ2-7; 7 bases are shared with TRBD1. Germline V gene lookup returns CDR1 DFQATT and CDR2 SNEGSKA (reference sequence). The junction had 10 bases not matched to a gene; V was cut back by 5 bases and J by 6 bases. This CDR3 is 13 amino acids long. CDR3 bases: TGCAGTGCTGGGGGCTTAGGGGGCGGCGAGCAGTACTTC. Its translation is CSAGGLGGGEQYF.